A single sample is the source of the 22 T cell receptor beta chains below, sequenced in a study of T cells expressing NK-cell markers. TCRdb reanalyzed the 5' RACE reads, giving one entry per CDR3 protein sequence and no DNA. The sample data list 250,000 or so distinct CDR3 sequences. The source material was blood T cells: a sorted CD56 or NKG2C T cell subset, CD4+ or CD8+ T cells, or bulk PBMC T cells (not recorded which). All receptors come from a woman between 18 and 70 years old in good health.

V usage is TRBV4-3 and J usage is TRBJ1-1; TCRdb gives TRBD1 as the D gene, but with no DNA this cannot be confirmed. This CDR3 is built from 16 residues. Looked up from germline, CDR1 is LGHNA and CDR2 is YSLEER. CDR3 residues: CASSQITGGENTEAFF.

J is TRBJ2-1 and V is TRBV6-2 or TRBV6-3. CDR3 length equals 17 residues. Germline lookup yields CDR1 MNHEY and CDR2 SVGEGT. CDR3 amino acids: CASSLILGIGSYNEQFF.

The genes are TRBV18 and TRBJ1-5; TCRdb reports TRBD1, a call that lacks DNA to check it against. CDR3 length: 16 residues. Germline V gives CDR1 KGHSH, CDR2 LQKENI. This CDR3 reads CASSPAQGNSNQPQHF.

This chain joins TRBV29-1 and TRBJ1-5; lacking DNA, the TRBD1 call made by TCRdb goes unchecked. CDR3 length: 12 amino acids. In germline, CDR1 is SQVTM, CDR2 ANQGSEA. The CDR3 sequence: CSVGGGSQPQHF.

This chain joins TRBV6-1 and TRBJ2-1; TCRdb lists TRBD2, though no DNA is available to test this call. CDR1 MNHNS and CDR2 SASEGT come from the germline V gene. This CDR3 is built from 16 residues. This CDR3 reads CASSEQISGGAHEQFF.

The CDR3 is CASSIRDRAYNEQFF. The chain carries TRBV19 and TRBJ2-1; checking the TCRdb D call of TRBD1 is not possible without DNA. The germline gives CDR1 LNHDA, CDR2 SQIVND (reference sequence). The CDR3 runs to 15 residues. Combining the CDR3 with reference TRBV19 and TRBJ2-1 gives the whole variable domain DGGITQSPKYLFRKEGQNVTLSCEQNLNHDAMYWYRQDPGQGLRLIYYSQIVNDFQKGDIAEGYSVSREKKESFPLTVTSAQKNPTAFYLCASSIRDRAYNEQFFGPGTRLTVL.

J is TRBJ2-3 and V is TRBV3-1. The CDR3 is 15 amino acids. Germline values: CDR1 LGHDT, CDR2 YNNKEL (reference sequence). The CDR3 sequence is CASTRGVDSFGTQYF.

V is TRBV5-1 and J is TRBJ2-5; the D call of TRBD2 rests on TCRdb alone, since no DNA is present to check it. Germline loops: CDR1 SGHRS, CDR2 YFSETQ. This CDR3 is 14 amino acids long. CDR3 protein: CASSSGTSGETQYF.

This rearrangement joins TRBV12-3 or TRBV12-4 to TRBJ1-2. The CDR3 is made up of 14 amino acids. CDR3 loop: CASSFGQFNYGYTF.

V is TRBV20-1 and J is TRBJ1-1; the TCRdb D gene call, TRBD1, has no DNA to confirm it. The germline V gene encodes CDR1 DFQATT and CDR2 SNEGSKA (reference sequence). The CDR3 contains 14 residues. The chain's CDR3 is CSASDRGRNTEAFF.

CDR3 residues: CASSLVAGANTEAFF. The rearrangement joins TRBV5-1 to TRBJ1-1; TCRdb proposes TRBD1, but this gene call is untestable without DNA. Germline V gene lookup returns CDR1 SGHRS and CDR2 YFSETQ. CDR3 size: 15 residues. Supplemented by reference TRBV5-1 and TRBJ1-1, the full variable domain reads KAGVTQTPRYLIKTRGQQVTLSCSPISGHRSVSWYQQTPGQGLQFLFEYFSETQRNKGNFPGRFSGRQFSNSRSEMNVSTLELGDSALYLCASSLVAGANTEAFFGQGTRLTVV.

The V gene is TRBV12-3 or TRBV12-4, the J gene TRBJ2-3; TCRdb selects TRBD1, and the lack of DNA leaves this call unchecked. The CDR3 is made up of 15 amino acids. The CDR3: CASSLSDRPTDTQYF.

The genes are TRBV5-1 and TRBJ2-3. The CDR3 sequence is 15 residues long. The germline CDR1 and CDR2 sequences are SGHRS and YFSETQ. CDR3: CASSLGVPSTDTQYF.

CDR3 in amino acids: CASIVAEGSYNEQFF. V and J are TRBV5-5 and TRBJ2-1. This CDR3 is 15 amino acids long. Looked up from germline, CDR1 is SGHKS and CDR2 is YYEKEE (reference sequence). Combining the CDR3 with reference TRBV5-5 and TRBJ2-1 gives the whole variable domain DAGVTQSPTHLIKTRGQQVTLRCSPISGHKSVSWYQQVLGQGPQFIFQYYEKEERGRGNFPDRFSARQFPNYSSELNVNALLLGDSALYLCASIVAEGSYNEQFFGPGTRLTVL.

The chain uses TRBV20-1 and TRBJ2-1. This CDR3 contains 13 residues. Germline values: CDR1 DFQATT, CDR2 SNEGSKA (reference sequence). CDR3 in amino acids: CSAREGNFREQFF.

The V gene is TRBV6-2 or TRBV6-3, the J gene TRBJ2-1. In germline, CDR1 is MNHEY, CDR2 SVGEGT. The CDR3 consists of 13 residues. CDR3 sequence reads: CASSYDPWDEQFF.

The chain combines TRBV30 with TRBJ2-5. This CDR3 has 13 residues. Germline V gene data show CDR1 as GTSNPN and CDR2 as SVGIG (reference sequence). CDR3 amino acids: CAWSVRLDETQYF.

The V call is TRBV27, the J call TRBJ1-2; TCRdb designates TRBD1, a call that cannot be tested without DNA. Germline CDR1 and CDR2: MNHEY and SMNVEV (reference sequence). The CDR3 loop spans 14 amino acids. The CDR3 region is CASSSRRAVSGYTF.

This chain links TRBV6-5 with TRBJ1-1. Germline V CDR1 and CDR2: MNHEY, SVGAGI. The CDR3 covers 12 residues. Here the CDR3 reads CASGFPVAEAFF.

The rearrangement uses TRBV30 and TRBJ2-5. Germline V lookup: CDR1 GTSNPN, CDR2 SVGIG (reference sequence). The CDR3 covers 13 residues. This chain's CDR3 is CAWSVQLSETQYF.

This chain connects TRBV10-3 to TRBJ2-2; TCRdb's assignment of TRBD1 cannot be checked, as there is no DNA. This CDR3 contains 15 residues. Looked up from germline, CDR1 is ENHRY and CDR2 is SYGVKD. The CDR3 sequence: CAISETGDNTGELFF.

This rearrangement joins TRBV6-2 or TRBV6-3 to TRBJ1-5; TCRdb selects TRBD1, and the lack of DNA leaves this call unchecked. CDR3 length: 13 amino acids. Germline loops: CDR1 MNHEY, CDR2 SVGEGT. This CDR3 reads CATRSTGNQPQHF.